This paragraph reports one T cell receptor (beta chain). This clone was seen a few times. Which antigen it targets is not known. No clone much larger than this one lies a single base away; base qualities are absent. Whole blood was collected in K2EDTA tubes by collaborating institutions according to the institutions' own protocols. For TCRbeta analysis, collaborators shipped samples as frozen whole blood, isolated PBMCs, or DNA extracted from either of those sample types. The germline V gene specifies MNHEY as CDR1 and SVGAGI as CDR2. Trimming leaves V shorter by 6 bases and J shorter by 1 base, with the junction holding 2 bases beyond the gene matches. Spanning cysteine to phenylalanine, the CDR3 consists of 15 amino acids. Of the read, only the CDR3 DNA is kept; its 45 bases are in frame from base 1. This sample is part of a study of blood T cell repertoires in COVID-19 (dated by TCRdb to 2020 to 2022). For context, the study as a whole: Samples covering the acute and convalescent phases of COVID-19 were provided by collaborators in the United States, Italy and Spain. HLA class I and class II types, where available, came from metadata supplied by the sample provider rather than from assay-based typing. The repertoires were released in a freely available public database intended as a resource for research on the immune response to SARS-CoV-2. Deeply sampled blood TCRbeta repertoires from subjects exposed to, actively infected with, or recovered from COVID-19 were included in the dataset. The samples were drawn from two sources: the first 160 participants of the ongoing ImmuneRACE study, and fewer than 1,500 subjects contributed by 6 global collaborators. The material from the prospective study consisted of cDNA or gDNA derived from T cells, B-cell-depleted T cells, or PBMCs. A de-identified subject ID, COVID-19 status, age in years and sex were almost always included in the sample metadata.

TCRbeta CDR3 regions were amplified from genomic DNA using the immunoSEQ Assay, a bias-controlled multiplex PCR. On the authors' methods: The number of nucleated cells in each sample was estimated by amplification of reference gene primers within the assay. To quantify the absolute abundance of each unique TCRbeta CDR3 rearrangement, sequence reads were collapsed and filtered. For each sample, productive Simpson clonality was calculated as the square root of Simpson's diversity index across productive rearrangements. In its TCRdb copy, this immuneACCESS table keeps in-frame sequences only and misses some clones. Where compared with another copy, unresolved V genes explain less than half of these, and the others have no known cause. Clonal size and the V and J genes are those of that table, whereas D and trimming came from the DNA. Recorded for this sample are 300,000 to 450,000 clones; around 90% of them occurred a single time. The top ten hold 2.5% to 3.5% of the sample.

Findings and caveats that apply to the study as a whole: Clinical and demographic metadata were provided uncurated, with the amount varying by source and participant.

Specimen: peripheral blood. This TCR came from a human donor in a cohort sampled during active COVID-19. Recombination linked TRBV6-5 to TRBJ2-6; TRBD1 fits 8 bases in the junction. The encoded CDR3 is CASSGTGSGANVLTF. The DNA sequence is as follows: TGTGCCAGCAGCGGGACAGGATCTGGGGCCAACGTCCTGACTTTC.